This is a list of T cell receptor beta chains from one sample in a study of CD8+CD57+ T cells in acquired aplastic anemia. TCRdb independently ran MiXCR on the reads; one entry per CDR3 protein. This repertoire shows hundreds of thousands of distinct CDR3 sequences, more than 25% found once; its top ten account for less than 1%. The sample comprised sorted CD4+, CD8+, or CD8+CD57+ T cells (not recorded which) from PBMCs. Receptor source: a human donor with aplastic anemia. CDR3s include the opening cysteine and the closing phenylalanine or tryptophan. Fields, in order: V gene, D gene, J gene, clone size, CDR3 protein, CDR3 DNA. The D gene is left open where the match is weak. A row's size may be missing; if present it is once, few, many or a size class.

TRBV2	-	TRBJ1-2	few	CASREIDGYTF	TGTGCCAGCAGGGAGATTGATGGCTACACCTTC
TRBV2	-	TRBJ2-7	-	CASSETLQGSYEQYF	TGTGCCAGCAGTGAAACCCTGCAGGGCTCCTACGAGCAGTACTTC
TRBV24-1	TRBD1	TRBJ2-1	many	CATSSRDRSNEQFF	TGTGCCACCAGCTCCCGGGACAGATCCAATGAGCAGTTCTTC
TRBV29-1	-	TRBJ1-1	many	CSVNLGVSEAFF	TGCAGCGTTAACCTCGGGGTGAGTGAAGCTTTCTTT
TRBV3-1	-	TRBJ1-2	-	CASSHSGQGGGYTF	TGTGCCAGCAGCCATAGCGGGCAGGGAGGAGGCTACACCTTC
TRBV11-1	TRBD1	TRBJ1-2	-	CASSPSELGTGFGYTF	TGTGCCAGCAGCCCTTCAGAACTTGGGACAGGGTTCGGCTACACCTTC
TRBV5-5	TRBD1	TRBJ2-7	-	CASTLRGQGYYEQYF	TGTGCCAGCACCTTGAGGGGACAGGGCTACTACGAGCAGTACTTC
TRBV19	TRBD1	TRBJ1-2	many	CASRTGQLDGYTF	TGTGCCAGCCGGACAGGTCAATTGGATGGCTACACCTTC
TRBV7-2	-	TRBJ1-1	-	CASSLVLRSDLGATEAFF	TGTGCCAGCAGCCTAGTTTTGAGGTCGGACCTTGGGGCCACTGAAGCTTTCTTT
TRBV10-3	TRBD1	TRBJ1-2	-	CAIRGDRGGYTF	TGTGCCATCAGGGGGGACAGGGGTGGCTACACCTTC
TRBV29-1	TRBD1	TRBJ1-2	few	CSARSQGGEGYTF	TGCAGCGCCCGATCACAAGGGGGCGAGGGCTACACCTTC
TRBV19	-	TRBJ1-5	few	CASSIDRAGTQGSNQPQHF	TGTGCCAGTAGTATAGATCGGGCGGGAACACAGGGTAGCAATCAGCCCCAGCATTTT
TRBV3-1	TRBD1	TRBJ1-2	-	CASSQDRGQGDRNYGYTF	TGTGCCAGCAGCCAAGACCGAGGACAGGGGGATCGAAACTATGGCTACACCTTC
TRBV28	-	TRBJ1-1	few	CASRSYTGKGGEAFF	TGTGCCAGCAGATCCTATACAGGGAAGGGGGGTGAAGCTTTCTTT
TRBV5-1	-	TRBJ2-3	-	CASSLGGRVTDTQYF	TGCGCCAGCAGCTTGGGGGGGCGCGTGACAGATACGCAGTATTTT
TRBV10-3	-	TRBJ2-5	many	CAISTGVETQYF	TGTGCCATCAGTACCGGGGTCGAGACCCAGTACTTC
TRBV15	TRBD1	TRBJ2-1	many	CATSTGTGGSEQFF	TGTGCCACCAGCACCGGGACAGGGGGCTCGGAGCAGTTCTTC
TRBV5-1	-	TRBJ1-4	few	CASSGATTNEKLFF	TGCGCCAGCAGTGGGGCGACAACTAATGAAAAACTGTTTTTT
TRBV2	-	TRBJ2-7	many	CASSVQVRHEQYF	TGTGCCAGCAGTGTCCAGGTCAGGCACGAGCAGTACTTC
TRBV7-2	-	TRBJ1-1	few	CASSLDGSGGEAFF	TGTGCCAGCAGCTTAGACGGCAGTGGTGGTGAAGCTTTCTTT
TRBV10-2	TRBD2	TRBJ2-1	-	CASREAAGGPVSNEQFF	TGCGCCAGCAGGGAGGCAGCGGGGGGGCCGGTCAGCAATGAGCAGTTCTTC
TRBV6-4	TRBD2	TRBJ2-1	few	CASSAGLTNNEQFF	TGTGCCAGCAGTGCGGGACTAACTAACAATGAGCAGTTCTTC
TRBV20-1	-	TRBJ2-1	few	CSAPTYTSYNEQFF	TGCAGTGCCCCAACGTACACCTCCTACAATGAGCAGTTCTTC
TRBV28	TRBD1	TRBJ1-6	few	CASNRSGTGGSPLHF	TGTGCCAGCAACCGAAGTGGGACAGGGGGTTCACCCCTCCACTTT
TRBV24-1	-	TRBJ1-6	-	CASVGRDQSALHF	TGTGCCTCCGTCGGGAGGGATCAATCAGCCCTCCACTTT
TRBV6-1	TRBD1	TRBJ1-1	-	CASVGQGLSGRMNTEAFF	TGTGCCAGCGTGGGACAGGGCCTAAGCGGCCGAATGAACACTGAAGCTTTCTTT
TRBV9	-	TRBJ2-1	-	CASSVEVGGAYNEQFF	TGTGCCAGCAGCGTAGAGGTGGGCGGGGCTTACAATGAGCAGTTCTTC
TRBV10-3	TRBD1	TRBJ2-1	few	CATTGVPGQGFEQFF	TGTGCCACCACAGGGGTACCGGGACAGGGGTTTGAGCAGTTCTTC
TRBV2	TRBD2	TRBJ2-3	once	CASSAPGGQDTQYF	TGTGCCAGCAGTGCTCCGGGGGGTCAAGATACGCAGTATTTT
TRBV7-3	-	TRBJ2-3	-	CASSRDGYSTDTQYF	TGTGCCAGCAGCCGGGACGGTTATAGCACAGATACGCAGTATTTT
TRBV7-2	-	TRBJ1-1	-	CASSLGGSSTEAFF	TGTGCCAGCAGCTTAGGAGGCAGTAGCACTGAAGCTTTCTTT
TRBV6-1	TRBD1	TRBJ1-2	many	CASSESGTGYGYTF	TGTGCCAGCAGTGAATCCGGGACAGGGTATGGCTACACCTTC
TRBV19	-	TRBJ1-3	many	CASSTLRSDSGNTIYF	TGTGCCAGTAGTACCCTTCGATCAGACTCTGGAAACACCATATATTTT
TRBV11-2	TRBD2	TRBJ2-3	-	CAGSAGGSSTDTQYF	TGTGCCGGCAGCGCGGGGGGATCTAGCACAGATACGCAGTATTTT
TRBV11-2	TRBD1	TRBJ2-2	few	CASRLRPGQRFSRTGELFF	TGTGCCAGCAGACTAAGACCGGGACAGCGATTTAGTAGGACCGGGGAGCTGTTTTTT
TRBV7-2	TRBD1	TRBJ2-7	few	CAGTGTGPYEQYF	TGTGCCGGGACCGGGACAGGGCCCTACGAGCAGTACTTC